A selection of T cell receptor beta chains follows, all from one sample in a study of blood T cell repertoires in COVID-19. Libraries were prepared by immunoSEQ multiplex PCR; TCRdb keeps only in-frame clonotypes and omits some of them. This sample has hundreds of thousands of clones, with around 85% found just once. Input material: PBMCs or T cells enriched from blood (not recorded which). Receptors were obtained from a woman in her forties with acute COVID-19. Both conserved end residues are part of each CDR3. Each record gives: V gene, J gene, D gene, clone size, CDR3 protein, CDR3 DNA. D genes are given only for firm matches. Rows may omit the clone size; those that give it use once, few, many or a size class.

V: TRBV19
J: TRBJ1-2
D: TRBD1
size: .
CDR3: CASSIPGTGTNYGYTF
DNA: TGTGCCAGTAGTATCCCCGGGACAGGAACTAACTATGGCTACACCTTC

V: TRBV7-8
J: TRBJ2-5
D: TRBD2
size: .
CDR3: CASSLGGRETQYF
DNA: TGTGCCAGCAGCTTAGGCGGGAGGGAGACCCAGTACTTC

V: TRBV7-2
J: TRBJ1-5
D: .
size: .
CDR3: CASSLQGNQPQHF
DNA: TGTGCCAGCAGCTTGCAGGGGAATCAGCCCCAGCATTTT

V: TRBV7-2
J: TRBJ2-5
D: TRBD2
size: once
CDR3: CASSLEVSGVGETQYF
DNA: TGTGCCAGCAGCTTAGAGGTTAGCGGGGTCGGCGAGACCCAGTACTTC

V: TRBV2
J: TRBJ2-1
D: .
size: .
CDR3: CASSPNYNEQFF
DNA: TGTGCCAGCAGTCCCAATTACAATGAGCAGTTCTTC

V: TRBV14
J: TRBJ2-5
D: .
size: .
CDR3: CASSHPVPLYF
DNA: TGTGCCAGCAGCCACCCCGTCCCTCTGTACTTC

V: TRBV27
J: TRBJ2-7
D: TRBD1
size: .
CDR3: CASSSDRGLKEQYF
DNA: TGTGCCAGCAGTTCCGACAGGGGGCTGAAAGAGCAGTACTTC

V: TRBV7-9
J: TRBJ2-1
D: TRBD2
size: .
CDR3: CASSPKSGTSGTYNEQFF
DNA: TGTGCCAGCAGCCCTAAATCTGGGACTAGCGGGACCTACAATGAGCAGTTCTTC

V: TRBV5-1
J: TRBJ2-1
D: TRBD2
size: .
CDR3: CASSFVAGANNEQFF
DNA: TGCGCCAGCAGCTTCGTAGCGGGAGCAAACAATGAGCAGTTCTTC

V: TRBV11-3
J: TRBJ1-2
D: TRBD1
size: .
CDR3: CASSLDHRGQAYGYTF
DNA: TGTGCCAGCAGCTTAGATCACAGGGGGCAGGCCTATGGCTACACCTTC

V: TRBV4-2
J: TRBJ1-4
D: .
size: .
CDR3: CASSQRRATNEKLFF
DNA: TGTGCCAGCAGCCAACGAAGAGCAACTAATGAAAAACTGTTTTTT

V: TRBV25-1
J: TRBJ2-7
D: TRBD1
size: .
CDR3: CASSTQGFGEQYF
DNA: TGTGCCAGCAGTACACAGGGGTTCGGCGAGCAGTACTTC

V: TRBV11-2
J: TRBJ2-2
D: TRBD2
size: .
CDR3: CASSPGTSGNTGELFF
DNA: TGTGCCAGCAGCCCAGGGACTAGCGGGAACACCGGGGAGCTGTTTTTT

V: TRBV5-1
J: TRBJ2-1
D: TRBD2
size: .
CDR3: CASSLTGTSIEQFF
DNA: TGCGCCAGCAGCCTCACCGGGACTAGCATTGAGCAGTTCTTC

V: TRBV24-1
J: TRBJ2-3
D: TRBD2
size: once
CDR3: CATSLTSGSTDTQYF
DNA: TGTGCCACCAGTTTGACTAGCGGGAGCACAGATACGCAGTATTTT

V: TRBV5-4
J: TRBJ2-7
D: TRBD2
size: .
CDR3: CASSSISGSSYEQYF
DNA: TGTGCCAGCAGCTCAATTAGCGGGAGTAGCTACGAGCAGTACTTC

V: TRBV7-9
J: TRBJ1-1
D: .
size: .
CDR3: CASSFLNTEAFF
DNA: TGTGCCAGCAGCTTTCTTAACACTGAAGCTTTCTTT

V: TRBV4-2
J: TRBJ1-1
D: .
size: .
CDR3: CASSQTTGVNTEAFF
DNA: TGTGCCAGCAGCCAAACTACCGGGGTGAACACTGAAGCTTTCTTT

V: TRBV5-1
J: TRBJ2-1
D: .
size: .
CDR3: CASSFRQSSYNEQFF
DNA: TGCGCCAGCAGCTTCCGACAGAGCTCCTACAATGAGCAGTTCTTC

V: TRBV5-1
J: TRBJ2-2
D: .
size: .
CDR3: CASSFTQGTGELFF
DNA: TGCGCCAGCAGCTTCACTCAGGGTACCGGGGAGCTGTTTTTT

V: TRBV5-1
J: TRBJ1-2
D: TRBD1
size: .
CDR3: CASSLGTGESNGYTF
DNA: TGCGCCAGCAGCTTGGGGACAGGGGAATCCAACGGCTACACCTTC

V: TRBV2
J: TRBJ2-5
D: TRBD2
size: .
CDR3: CASSPRGETQYF
DNA: TGTGCCAGCAGCCCGCGGGGGGAGACCCAGTACTTC

V: TRBV30
J: TRBJ1-1
D: .
size: .
CDR3: CAWSWSGGEAFF
DNA: TGTGCCTGGAGTTGGTCGGGGGGGGAAGCTTTCTTT

V: TRBV25-1
J: TRBJ2-2
D: TRBD2
size: .
CDR3: CASSDRTGTSGLGGELFF
DNA: TGTGCCAGCAGTGACCGAACCGGGACTAGCGGGCTGGGCGGGGAGCTGTTTTTT

V: TRBV2
J: TRBJ1-4
D: .
size: .
CDR3: CASSSNEKLFF
DNA: TGTGCCAGCAGTTCGAATGAAAAACTGTTTTTT

V: TRBV4-1
J: TRBJ1-2
D: .
size: .
CDR3: CASSQLTAADYGYTF
DNA: TGCGCCAGCAGCCAACTCACAGCCGCTGACTATGGCTACACCTTC

V: TRBV25-1
J: TRBJ2-1
D: .
size: .
CDR3: CASSSGIQRANEQFF
DNA: TGTGCCAGCAGTTCCGGGATTCAACGGGCCAATGAGCAGTTCTTC

V: TRBV5-1
J: TRBJ1-2
D: .
size: many
CDR3: CASSLGYSNLYGYTF
DNA: TGCGCCAGCAGCTTGGGGTACAGTAACCTCTATGGCTACACCTTC

V: TRBV5-4
J: TRBJ1-1
D: .
size: .
CDR3: CASSSVRTSPYTEAFF
DNA: TGTGCCAGCAGCTCTGTACGGACAAGCCCATACACTGAAGCTTTCTTT

V: TRBV25-1
J: TRBJ2-6
D: .
size: .
CDR3: CASSDSDYSGANVLTF
DNA: TGTGCCAGCAGTGATTCAGACTACTCTGGGGCCAACGTCCTGACTTTC

V: TRBV6-6
J: TRBJ1-3
D: .
size: .
CDR3: CASSPPGHSGNTIYF
DNA: TGTGCCAGCAGCCCCCCGGGACATTCTGGAAACACCATATATTTT

V: TRBV7-8
J: TRBJ2-3
D: TRBD2
size: .
CDR3: CASSLAPTSGRVGDTQYF
DNA: TGTGCCAGCAGCTTGGCCCCCACTAGCGGGAGGGTAGGGGATACGCAGTATTTT

V: TRBV9
J: TRBJ1-6
D: TRBD1
size: .
CDR3: CASSVDRDESPLHF
DNA: TGTGCCAGCAGCGTCGACAGGGACGAGTCACCCCTCCACTTT

V: TRBV7-6
J: TRBJ2-7
D: .
size: .
CDR3: CASSLTSLGDYEQYF
DNA: TGTGCCAGCAGCTTAACCTCCCTAGGGGACTACGAGCAGTACTTC

V: TRBV7-7
J: TRBJ2-5
D: .
size: .
CDR3: CASSLGLQETQYF
DNA: TGTGCTAGCAGCTTAGGTTTACAAGAGACCCAGTACTTC

V: TRBV18
J: TRBJ2-7
D: TRBD1
size: .
CDR3: CASSTGTGNYEQYF
DNA: TGTGCCAGCTCAACCGGGACAGGGAACTACGAGCAGTACTTC

V: TRBV6-1
J: TRBJ2-5
D: TRBD2
size: .
CDR3: CASSDRLAVQETQYF
DNA: TGTGCCAGCAGTGACCGACTAGCGGTACAAGAGACCCAGTACTTC

V: TRBV29-1
J: TRBJ1-2
D: .
size: .
CDR3: CSVEGEESYGYTF
DNA: TGCAGCGTTGAGGGGGAGGAGAGCTATGGCTACACCTTC

V: TRBV6-2/TRBV6-3
J: TRBJ2-7
D: .
size: .
CDR3: CASSYNGGSYEQYF
DNA: TGTGCCAGCAGTTACAACGGGGGCTCCTACGAGCAGTACTTC

V: TRBV2
J: TRBJ2-1
D: .
size: .
CDR3: CASKLQGSSYNEQFF
DNA: TGTGCCAGCAAACTACAGGGAAGCTCCTACAATGAGCAGTTCTTC

V: TRBV5-5
J: TRBJ2-7
D: .
size: .
CDR3: CASSLTRASYEQYF
DNA: TGTGCCAGCAGCTTGACACGTGCCTCCTACGAGCAGTACTTC

V: TRBV19
J: TRBJ1-2
D: TRBD1
size: .
CDR3: CASSIRRTGDTGGYTF
DNA: TGTGCCAGTAGTATTCGGCGTACAGGGGACACGGGGGGCTACACCTTC

V: TRBV30
J: TRBJ2-7
D: TRBD2
size: .
CDR3: CAWSAGAGGSYEQYF
DNA: TGTGCCTGGAGTGCCGGAGCGGGAGGTTCCTACGAGCAGTACTTC

V: TRBV10-2
J: TRBJ2-2
D: TRBD2
size: once
CDR3: CASRTSGRPGELFF
DNA: TGCGCCAGCAGAACTAGCGGGAGGCCCGGGGAGCTGTTTTTT

V: TRBV29-1
J: TRBJ2-7
D: .
size: .
CDR3: CSVATGPDDEQYF
DNA: TGCAGCGTGGCAACAGGGCCTGACGACGAGCAGTACTTC

V: TRBV30
J: TRBJ1-2
D: .
size: .
CDR3: CAWSPGAYGYTF
DNA: TGTGCCTGGAGTCCAGGGGCGTATGGCTACACCTTC

V: TRBV27
J: TRBJ1-2
D: .
size: .
CDR3: CASSLSPQGRYGYTF
DNA: TGTGCCAGCAGTTTATCGCCCCAGGGCCGCTATGGCTACACCTTC

V: TRBV6-5
J: TRBJ2-2
D: .
size: .
CDR3: CASRWEANTGELFF
DNA: TGTGCCAGCAGGTGGGAGGCGAACACCGGGGAGCTGTTTTTT

V: TRBV4-1
J: TRBJ2-1
D: .
size: .
CDR3: CASSHLGLLPYNEQFF
DNA: TGCGCCAGCAGCCACTTGGGACTCCTACCCTACAATGAGCAGTTCTTC

V: TRBV4-2
J: TRBJ1-6
D: TRBD1
size: .
CDR3: CASSPSPGTASPLHF
DNA: TGTGCCAGCAGCCCTAGCCCCGGGACAGCCTCACCCCTCCACTTT

V: TRBV23-1
J: TRBJ2-1
D: TRBD2
size: once
CDR3: CASRTGRVKRGDNEQFF
DNA: TGCGCCAGCAGGACCGGGAGGGTAAAGCGGGGTGACAATGAGCAGTTCTTC

V: TRBV7-9
J: TRBJ1-1
D: .
size: many
CDR3: CASSGREAEAFF
DNA: TGTGCCAGCAGCGGCAGGGAAGCTGAAGCTTTCTTT